These 26 T cell receptor beta chains share one sample of origin, sequenced in a study of blood T cell repertoires in COVID-19. Clones were read by immunoSEQ multiplex PCR, and TCRdb kept only the in-frame ones, dropping some. The sample records around 300,000 clones, roughly 86% being singletons. Input material: PBMCs or T cells enriched from blood (not recorded which). These receptors all come from a woman between 18 and 30 years old who had recovered from COVID-19.

The J gene is TRBJ1-1, the V gene TRBV19, with D uncertain. In germline, CDR1 is LNHDA, CDR2 SQIVND (reference sequence). This CDR3 region has 12 residues. Between the trimmed V and J ends, which lost 4 bases and 11 bases, there was a span of 14 bases. CDR3 DNA sequence: TGTGCCAGTAGTACACGGGAGCCTGGGGCTTTCTTT. It is translated as CASSTREPGAFF.

The CDR3 coding sequence is TGTGCCAGCAGCTTGGGGGACAGGACCTCTGGAAACACCATATATTTT. This encodes CASSLGDRTSGNTIYF. The chain joins TRBV7-9 to TRBJ1-3, with 8 bases identical to TRBD1. CDR1 is SEHNR, CDR2 FQNEAQ, per germline (reference sequence). This CDR3 comprises 16 residues. Trimming took 3 bases from V and 0 from J; bases not matched to a gene: 4. The whole variable domain, remainder taken from reference TRBV7-9 and TRBJ1-3, is DTGVSQNPRHKITKRGQNVTFRCDPISEHNRLYWYRQTLGQGPEFLTYFQNEAQLEKSRLLSDRFSAERPKGSFSTLEIQRTEQGDSAMYLCASSLGDRTSGNTIYFGEGSWLTVV.

V and J are TRBV29-1 and TRBJ2-7; possible D gene TRBD2, 5 bases. The germline V gene has CDR1 SQVTM and CDR2 ANQGSEA. The CDR3 loop spans 14 amino acids. V was shortened by 4 bases and J by 6 bases, with 19 bases between the two germline ends. The CDR3 spells CSVGGGGPGFEQYF. CDR3 coding DNA: TGCAGCGTTGGCGGCGGTGGGCCGGGGTTCGAGCAGTACTTC.

The gene calls are TRBV6-2 or TRBV6-3 and TRBJ2-7; D is perhaps TRBD2 (6 bases). The CDR3 has 15 amino acids. Germline V gene lookup returns CDR1 MNHEY and CDR2 SVGEGT. V was shortened by 2 bases and J by 4 bases, with 15 bases between the two germline ends. Here the CDR3 DNA reads TGTGCCAGCAGTTACCTCACTGCGGGGAAATACGAGCAGTACTTC. The encoded protein is CASSYLTAGKYEQYF.

The chain uses TRBV30 and TRBJ2-2; 7 positions agree with TRBD2. The CDR3 runs 15 residues. Germline assignment: CDR1 GTSNPN and CDR2 SVGIG (reference sequence). V was pared by 1 base and J by 6 bases, with 8 bases of the junction left unmatched. The CDR3 loop is CAWSDRAGDSGELFF. CDR3 coding DNA: TGTGCCTGGAGTGATCGGGCGGGGGACTCCGGGGAGCTGTTTTTT.

This chain uses TRBV4-1 with TRBJ1-5, with D uncertain. CDR3 size: 14 residues. Trimming took off 3 bases at V and 4 bases at J, with 10 bases between the two ends. CDR1 and CDR2 (germline): MGHRA, YSYEKL. This CDR3 is CASSHPPANQPQHF. In DNA form, the CDR3 reads TGCGCCAGCAGCCACCCACCAGCGAATCAGCCCCAGCATTTT.

This chain joins TRBV6-6 and TRBJ2-7; possible D gene TRBD1, 6 bases. CDR3 length: 15 residues. V was shortened by 5 bases and J by 0 bases, with 14 bases between the two germline ends. Germline V gene lookup returns CDR1 MNHNY and CDR2 SVGAGI (reference sequence). CDR3 region: CASSPTGWSSYEQYF. DNA for the CDR3: TGTGCCAGCAGTCCTACAGGGTGGAGCTCCTACGAGCAGTACTTC.

The rearrangement uses TRBV2 and TRBJ2-1; D possibly corresponds to TRBD2 (5 bases). The CDR3 sequence is 14 residues long. V shed 3 bases and J shed 9 bases, with 15 bases lying between them. CDR1 and CDR2 (germline): SNHLY, FYNNEI. DNA for the CDR3: TGTGCCAGCAGTGAGGAGGCAGCTTTCGGTGAGCAGTTCTTC. Translated: CASSEEAAFGEQFF. Together with reference TRBV2 and TRBJ2-1, the CDR3 gives the full variable domain: EPEVTQTPSHQVTQMGQEVILRCVPISNHLYFYWYRQILGQKVEFLVSFYNNEISEKSEIFDDQFSVERPDGSNFTLKIRSTKLEDSAMYFCASSEEAAFGEQFFGPGTRLTVL.

The rearrangement uses TRBV29-1 and TRBJ1-2; D gene uncertain. Germline CDR1 is SQVTM and CDR2 is ANQGSEA. Trimming shortened V by 6 bases and J by 4 bases, and 18 bases separated the two germline ends. The CDR3 is 14 amino acids. This CDR3 is CSVLISGYGYGYTF. The CDR3 nucleotides read TGCAGCGTCCTGATTTCGGGGTATGGCTATGGCTACACCTTC.

The rearrangement joins TRBV9 to TRBJ1-2; D gene uncertain. V was clipped by 5 bases and J by 8 bases, with 7 bases between them. The CDR3 has 10 residues. In germline, CDR1 is SGDLS, CDR2 YYNGEE. CDR3 sequence: CASSGLGYTF. The CDR3 DNA is TGTGCCAGCAGTGGACTAGGCTACACCTTC.

The chain is built from TRBV5-4 and TRBJ2-7, with 7 positions matching TRBD2. Germline CDR1 and CDR2: SGHNT and YYREEE (reference sequence). The CDR3 has 15 residues. The junction had 4 bases not matched to a gene; V was cut back by 0 bases and J by 1 base. CDR3 residues: CASSLGTSVSYEQYF. CDR3 coding DNA: TGTGCCAGCAGCTTGGGCACTAGCGTTTCCTACGAGCAGTACTTC.

This clone showed up just once. The chain employs TRBV19 and TRBJ2-7, with a weak D call TRBD2 (6 bases). Germline CDR1 and CDR2: LNHDA and SQIVND (reference sequence). This CDR3 region has 13 residues. V lost 3 bases to trimming and J lost 2 bases, with 8 bases between them. The CDR3 DNA reads as TGTGCCAGTAGTATGGGACTTCCCTACGAGCAGTACTTC. Translated, it gives CASSMGLPYEQYF. Variable domain in full (rest from reference TRBV19 and TRBJ2-7): DGGITQSPKYLFRKEGQNVTLSCEQNLNHDAMYWYRQDPGQGLRLIYYSQIVNDFQKGDIAEGYSVSREKKESFPLTVTSAQKNPTAFYLCASSMGLPYEQYFGPGTRLTVT.

This chain uses TRBV5-5 with TRBJ1-2; D unresolved. Looked up from germline, CDR1 is SGHKS and CDR2 is YYEKEE (reference sequence). The CDR3 is 14 amino acids. The V gene lost 4 bases and the J gene lost 3 bases, with 13 bases spanning the gap. Here the CDR3 reads CASSPRDTDYGYTF. In DNA form, the CDR3 reads TGTGCCAGCAGCCCGAGAGACACCGACTATGGCTACACCTTC.

This chain uses TRBV27 with TRBJ1-5, with unresolved D. Germline V gene lookup returns CDR1 MNHEY and CDR2 SMNVEV (reference sequence). This CDR3 has 15 residues. V gave up 1 base and J gave up 3 bases, with 10 bases separating them. The DNA of the CDR3 is TGTGCCAGCAGTTTATTCGACCGGGTCAATCAGCCCCAGCATTTT. Its translation is CASSLFDRVNQPQHF.

The rearrangement joins TRBV4-3 to TRBJ1-1; D is unclear. Trimming removed 3 bases at V and 4 bases at J, with 15 bases between. From germline, CDR1 is LGHNA and CDR2 YSLEER. There are 15 residues in the CDR3. Here the CDR3 reads CASSHRRSAGTEAFF. DNA for the CDR3: TGCGCCAGCAGCCACAGACGCTCGGCGGGCACTGAAGCTTTCTTT.

The V and J genes are TRBV7-9 and TRBJ2-6; perhaps TRBD1 as D (5 bases). With 5 bases removed from V and 0 bases from J, the gap between germline ends came to 11 bases. The germline gives CDR1 SEHNR, CDR2 FQNEAQ (reference sequence). This CDR3 has 16 residues. DNA of the CDR3: TGTGCCAGCAGCCGATGGCAGGGCTCTGGGGCCAACGTCCTGACTTTC. Translated, it gives CASSRWQGSGANVLTF. The variable domain in full, completed from reference TRBV7-9 and TRBJ2-6, reads DTGVSQNPRHKITKRGQNVTFRCDPISEHNRLYWYRQTLGQGPEFLTYFQNEAQLEKSRLLSDRFSAERPKGSFSTLEIQRTEQGDSAMYLCASSRWQGSGANVLTFGAGSRLTVL.

V gene TRBV9 combines with J gene TRBJ2-5; possible D gene TRBD1, 7 bases. Trimming stripped 4 bases from V and 4 bases from J, with 14 bases between. Germline lookup yields CDR1 SGDLS and CDR2 YYNGEE. The CDR3 runs to 14 residues. The CDR3: CASSLRQGGETQYF. The DNA of the CDR3 is TGTGCCAGCAGCTTGAGACAGGGAGGAGAGACCCAGTACTTC.

The chain joins TRBV30 to TRBJ2-3; 8 bases map to TRBD1. This CDR3 is built from 13 residues. J gave up 6 bases and V 0 bases, and 2 bases lay outside the gene matches. Germline V gene sequence: CDR1 GTSNPN, CDR2 SVGIG (reference sequence). The CDR3 coding sequence is TGTGCCTGGAGTGTAAGGGACAGGGATACGCAGTATTTT. Amino acid sequence: CAWSVRDRDTQYF.

This chain uses TRBV30 with TRBJ2-2; TRBD1 aligns across 8 bases. Germline values: CDR1 GTSNPN, CDR2 SVGIG (reference sequence). The CDR3 sequence is 18 residues long. J lost 0 bases, V lost 3 bases, and 12 bases had no gene match. DNA for the CDR3: TGTGCCTGGAGCGACAGGGGATTTAGGAGCGCGAACACCGGGGAGCTGTTTTTT. Translation gives CAWSDRGFRSANTGELFF.

The rearrangement joins TRBV28 to TRBJ2-7; 8 positions agree with TRBD1. Germline trimming cut 5 bases from V and 3 bases from J; bases unmatched to any gene: 12. The length of the CDR3 is 16 residues. The germline gives CDR1 MDHEN, CDR2 SYDVKM. CDR3 sequence: CASSDPGQGGNYEQYF. Written as DNA, the CDR3 is TGTGCCAGCAGTGACCCTGGACAGGGCGGAAACTACGAGCAGTACTTC.

CDR3 bases: TGTGCCAGCAGCGTTACAGGGGGAATAGAAGCTTTCTTT. It yields the protein CASSVTGGIEAFF. This chain joins TRBV7-2 and TRBJ1-1; TRBD1 matches at 8 bases. The CDR3 contains 13 residues. Germline trimming cut 5 bases from V and 8 bases from J; bases unmatched to any gene: 7. In germline, CDR1 is SGHTA, CDR2 FQGNSA.

The V and J genes are TRBV29-1 and TRBJ1-1, with D possibly matching TRBD1 (6 bases). This CDR3 spans 13 amino acids. Germline CDR1 SQVTM, CDR2 ANQGSEA. V was cut by 7 bases and J by 3 bases, with 15 bases left in between. In DNA form, the CDR3 reads TGCAGCGCCCAGACAGGAGCTTACACTGAAGCTTTCTTT. This encodes CSAQTGAYTEAFF. The full variable domain, completed using reference TRBV29-1 and TRBJ1-1, is SAVISQKPSRDICQRGTSLTIQCQVDSQVTMMFWYRQQPGQSLTLIATANQGSEATYESGFVIDKFPISRPNLTFSTLTVSNMSPEDSSIYLCSAQTGAYTEAFFGQGTRLTVV.

This clone has a handful of counts. Other DNA variants within this sample encode the same CDR3. This chain links TRBV9 with TRBJ1-1; the D gene is possibly TRBD1 (5 bases). The ends were cut back, 0 bases at V and 5 bases at J, with 11 bases in the middle. Per the germline V gene, CDR1 is SGDLS and CDR2 is YYNGEE. The CDR3 has 14 residues. The CDR3 reads CASSVAGEGTEAFF. For the CDR3, the DNA is TGTGCCAGCAGCGTAGCGGGGGAGGGAACTGAAGCTTTCTTT.

The V and J genes are TRBV7-9 and TRBJ1-2, with TRBD1 as a possible D gene (5 bases). The CDR3 has 12 residues. V shed 8 bases and J shed 2 bases, with 9 bases lying between them. From germline, CDR1 is SEHNR and CDR2 FQNEAQ (reference sequence). CDR3 coding DNA: TGTGCCAGCGACAGCCTAAACTATGGCTACACCTTC. Protein product: CASDSLNYGYTF.

The gene calls are TRBV5-1 and TRBJ2-2, with 7 bases aligning to TRBD2. V shed 2 bases and J 6 bases; nucleotides not matched to a gene: 1. Germline lookup yields CDR1 SGHRS and CDR2 YFSETQ. This CDR3 is 13 amino acids long. The chain's CDR3 is CASSFLAAGELFF. In nucleotides, the CDR3 is TGCGCCAGCAGCTTTCTAGCGGCCGGGGAGCTGTTTTTT.

The V gene is TRBV7-2, the J gene TRBJ1-1, with 7 positions matching TRBD1. The length of the CDR3 is 14 residues. Germline CDR1 and CDR2: SGHTA and FQGNSA. The ends lost 4 bases at V and 4 bases at J; junction bases unmatched: 6. The CDR3 sequence: CASSSWSGGTEAFF. The CDR3 DNA sequence: TGTGCCAGCAGCTCCTGGTCAGGGGGCACTGAAGCTTTCTTT.